This T cell receptor (beta chain) stems from a study of T cells in Graves' hyperthyroidism and ophthalmopathy. Study observations and caveats: Through a model of 13 V-J features, ophthalmopathy was separated from stable hyperthyroidism.

This CDR3 has 13 residues. The germline CDR1 and CDR2 sequences are MDHEN and SYDVKM. V lost 6 bases to trimming and J lost 1 base, with 10 bases between them. Template material for amplifying TCR beta CDR3 regions consisted of RNA transcripts. TCR CDR3 underwent first-round RT-PCR with the HTBI primer set. TCRdb re-called the multiplex PCR reads with MiXCR, one entry per CDR3 protein. Of hundreds of thousands of distinct CDR3 sequences listed, roughly a sixth are singletons. In its sample, this clonotype was seen a few times. The antigen is not known. The chain employs TRBV28 and TRBJ2-7; no definite D call. The TCR comes from a woman aged 18-29 years with Graves' ophthalmopathy. Specimen: blood. CDR3 in amino acids: CASRGSASYEQYF. CDR3 DNA: TGTGCCAGCAGGGGGTCGGCATCCTACGAGCAGTACTTC.